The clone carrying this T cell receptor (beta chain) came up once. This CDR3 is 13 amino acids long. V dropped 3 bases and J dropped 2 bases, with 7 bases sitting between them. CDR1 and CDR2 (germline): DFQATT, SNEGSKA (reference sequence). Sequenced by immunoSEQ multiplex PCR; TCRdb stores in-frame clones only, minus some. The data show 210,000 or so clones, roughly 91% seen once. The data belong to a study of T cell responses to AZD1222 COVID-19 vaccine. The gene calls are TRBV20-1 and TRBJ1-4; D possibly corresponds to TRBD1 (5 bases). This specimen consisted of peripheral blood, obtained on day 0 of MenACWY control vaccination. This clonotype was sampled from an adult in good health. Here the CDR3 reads CSASGGTNEKLFF. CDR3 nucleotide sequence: TGCAGTGCTAGTGGGGGGACTAATGAAAAACTGTTTTTT.